Reported below is one TCR beta chain. CDR3 length: 17 residues. V trimming: 6 bases; J trimming: 0 bases; junction bases outside the gene matches: 7. Germline V gene data show CDR1 as LNHDA and CDR2 as SQIVND (reference sequence). Here immunoSEQ multiplex PCR was the method, and the copy in TCRdb shows in-frame clones only, minus some. The table has some 180,000 clones, roughly 80% seen once. This sample was taken from a study of blood T cell repertoires in COVID-19. Sequenced material: peripheral blood. The rearrangement links TRBV19 to TRBJ2-2, with 10 positions matching TRBD2. This clonotype originated in a man aged 50-59 years who had recovered from COVID-19. The CDR3 region is CASRTLAGIANTGELFF. In nucleotides, the CDR3 is TGTGCCAGTAGAACACTAGCGGGAATCGCGAACACCGGGGAGCTGTTTTTT.